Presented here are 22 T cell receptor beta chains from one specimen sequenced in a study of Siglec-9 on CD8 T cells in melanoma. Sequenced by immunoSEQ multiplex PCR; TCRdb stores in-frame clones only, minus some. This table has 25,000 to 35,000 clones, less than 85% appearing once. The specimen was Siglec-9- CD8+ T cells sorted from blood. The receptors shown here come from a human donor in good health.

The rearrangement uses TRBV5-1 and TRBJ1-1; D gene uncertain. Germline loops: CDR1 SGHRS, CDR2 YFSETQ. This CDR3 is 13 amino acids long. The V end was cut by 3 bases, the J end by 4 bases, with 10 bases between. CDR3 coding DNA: TGCGCCAGCAGCTGGAGTTCCGGCACTGAAGCTTTCTTT. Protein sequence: CASSWSSGTEAFF.

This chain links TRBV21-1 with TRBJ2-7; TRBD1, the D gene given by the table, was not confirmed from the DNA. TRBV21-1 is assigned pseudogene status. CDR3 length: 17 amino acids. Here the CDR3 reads CASSLRPGQGNRYEQYF. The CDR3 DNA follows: TGTGCCAGCAGCCTGCGCCCGGGACAGGGGAATAGGTACGAGCAGTACTTC.

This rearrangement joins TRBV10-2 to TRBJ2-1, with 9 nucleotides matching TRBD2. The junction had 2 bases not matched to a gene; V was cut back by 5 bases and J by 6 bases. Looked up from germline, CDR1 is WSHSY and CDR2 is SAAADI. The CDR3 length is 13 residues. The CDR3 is CASSLAGINEQFF. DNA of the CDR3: TGCGCCAGCAGTCTAGCGGGAATCAATGAGCAGTTCTTC.

The CDR3 here is CASSWGVPYNEQFF. In DNA, the CDR3 is TGTGCCAGCAGTTGGGGAGTCCCCTACAATGAGCAGTTCTTC. The chain carries TRBV27 and TRBJ2-1; a possible D gene is TRBD2 (5 bases). CDR1 and CDR2 (germline): MNHEY, SMNVEV (reference sequence). The CDR3 has 14 amino acids. V was pared by 4 bases and J by 2 bases, with 9 bases between.

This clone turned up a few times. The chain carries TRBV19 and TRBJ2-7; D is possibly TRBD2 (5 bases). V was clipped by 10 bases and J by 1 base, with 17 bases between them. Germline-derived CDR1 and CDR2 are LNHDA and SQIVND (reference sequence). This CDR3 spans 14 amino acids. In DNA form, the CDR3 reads TGTGCCACCCAAGACCTGGGAGTGTCCTACGAGCAGTACTTC. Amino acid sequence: CATQDLGVSYEQYF.

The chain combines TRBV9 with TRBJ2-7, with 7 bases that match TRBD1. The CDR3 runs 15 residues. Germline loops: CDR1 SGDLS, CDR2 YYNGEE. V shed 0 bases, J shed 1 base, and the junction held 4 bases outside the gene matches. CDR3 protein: CASSVAGGPSYEQYF. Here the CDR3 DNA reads TGTGCCAGCAGCGTAGCAGGGGGACCTTCCTACGAGCAGTACTTC.

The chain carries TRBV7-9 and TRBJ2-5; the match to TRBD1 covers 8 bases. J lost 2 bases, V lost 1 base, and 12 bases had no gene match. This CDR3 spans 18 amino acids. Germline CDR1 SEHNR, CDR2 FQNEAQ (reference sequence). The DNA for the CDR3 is TGTGCCAGCAGCTTAGTGGACAGGGACCGACGCCCACAAGAGACCCAGTACTTC. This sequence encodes CASSLVDRDRRPQETQYF.

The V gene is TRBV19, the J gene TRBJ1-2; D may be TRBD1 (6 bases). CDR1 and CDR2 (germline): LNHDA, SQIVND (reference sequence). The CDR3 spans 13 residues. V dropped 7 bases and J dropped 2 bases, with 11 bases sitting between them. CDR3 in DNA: TGTGCCAGTATGGAGGGGGTAAACTATGGCTACACCTTC. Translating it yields CASMEGVNYGYTF.

The CDR3 sequence: CAWNPMATEAFF. The CDR3 DNA follows: TGTGCCTGGAACCCTATGGCCACTGAAGCTTTCTTT. The V call is TRBV30, the J call TRBJ1-1; no clear D. Trimming left V 4 bases short and J 4 bases short, with 10 bases between. There are 12 residues in the CDR3. CDR1 GTSNPN and CDR2 SVGIG come from the germline V gene (reference sequence). The whole variable domain, filled in from reference TRBV30 and TRBJ1-1, reads SQTIHQWPATLVQPVGSPLSLECTVEGTSNPNLYWYRQAAGRGLQLLFYSVGIGQISSEVPQNLSASRPQDRQFILSSKKLLLSDSGFYLCAWNPMATEAFFGQGTRLTVV.

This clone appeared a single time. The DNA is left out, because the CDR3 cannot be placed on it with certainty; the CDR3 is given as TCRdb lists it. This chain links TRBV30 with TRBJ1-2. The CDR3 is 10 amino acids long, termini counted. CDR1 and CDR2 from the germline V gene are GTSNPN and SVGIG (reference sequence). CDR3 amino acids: CAWDFRGYTF.

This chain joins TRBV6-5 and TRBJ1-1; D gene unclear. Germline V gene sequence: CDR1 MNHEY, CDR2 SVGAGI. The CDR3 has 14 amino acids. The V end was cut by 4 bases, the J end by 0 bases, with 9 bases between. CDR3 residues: CASSSQNLNTEAFF. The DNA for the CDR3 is TGTGCCAGCAGTTCACAGAACTTGAACACTGAAGCTTTCTTT.

CDR3 nucleotide sequence: TGTGCCAGCAGCTTAAGTATGGGAGGCGATGAGCAGTTCTTC. Encoded protein: CASSLSMGGDEQFF. The V gene is TRBV7-8, the J gene TRBJ2-1; a weak D match, TRBD2 (6 bases). The CDR3 runs to 14 residues. The V gene's germline CDR1 is SGHVS and CDR2 FQNEAQ. V was shortened by 2 bases and J by 8 bases, with 13 bases between the two germline ends.

The CDR3 protein is CASSYGGGMNTEAFF. CDR3 sequence (DNA): TGTGCCAGCAGTTACGGGGGGGGCATGAACACTGAAGCTTTCTTT. The chain employs TRBV6-5 and TRBJ1-1; tentatively, D is TRBD1 (6 bases). CDR1 and CDR2 from the germline V gene are MNHEY and SVGAGI. V lost 2 bases to trimming and J lost 0 bases, with 10 bases between them. CDR3 length: 15 residues.

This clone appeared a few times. As DNA, the CDR3 is TGTGCCTGGAGTGTACCCGTGAACACTGAAGCTTTCTTT. It yields the protein CAWSVPVNTEAFF. V is TRBV30 and J is TRBJ1-1; no firm D call. The V and J ends lost 0 bases and 0 bases respectively, with 5 bases between them. Germline V gene sequence: CDR1 GTSNPN, CDR2 SVGIG (reference sequence). CDR3 length: 13 amino acids.

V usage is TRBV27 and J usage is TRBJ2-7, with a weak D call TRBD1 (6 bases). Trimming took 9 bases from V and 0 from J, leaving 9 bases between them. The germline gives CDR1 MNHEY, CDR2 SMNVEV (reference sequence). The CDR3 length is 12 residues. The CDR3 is CASGGSSYEQYF. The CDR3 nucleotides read TGTGCCAGTGGGGGCTCCTCCTACGAGCAGTACTTC.

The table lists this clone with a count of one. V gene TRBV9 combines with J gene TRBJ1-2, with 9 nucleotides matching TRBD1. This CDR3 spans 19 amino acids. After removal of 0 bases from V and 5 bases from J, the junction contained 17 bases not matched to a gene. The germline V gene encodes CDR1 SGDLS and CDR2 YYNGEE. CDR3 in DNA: TGTGCCAGCAGCGTAGACATACTCCACGCGGGACAGGGCCTTTATGGCTACACCTTC. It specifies CASSVDILHAGQGLYGYTF.

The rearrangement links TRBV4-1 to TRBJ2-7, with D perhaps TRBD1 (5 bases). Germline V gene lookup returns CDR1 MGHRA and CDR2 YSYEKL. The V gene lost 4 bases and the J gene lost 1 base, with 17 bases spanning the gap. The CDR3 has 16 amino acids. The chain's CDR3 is CASSLTGVPPSYEQYF. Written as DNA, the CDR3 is TGCGCCAGCAGCCTTACAGGAGTGCCCCCTTCCTACGAGCAGTACTTC.

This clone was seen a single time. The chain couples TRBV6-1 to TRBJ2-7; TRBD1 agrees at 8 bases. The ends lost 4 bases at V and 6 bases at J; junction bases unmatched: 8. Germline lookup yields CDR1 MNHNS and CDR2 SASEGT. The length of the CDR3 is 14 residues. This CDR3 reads CASSGPRGPAEQYF. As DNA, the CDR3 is TGTGCCAGCAGTGGCCCCAGGGGGCCGGCCGAGCAGTACTTC.

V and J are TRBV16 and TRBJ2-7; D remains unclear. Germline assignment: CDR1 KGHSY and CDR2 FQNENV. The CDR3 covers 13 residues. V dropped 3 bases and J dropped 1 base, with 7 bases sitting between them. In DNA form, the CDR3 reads TGTGCCAGCAGCCACCCACAGTCCTACGAGCAGTACTTC. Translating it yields CASSHPQSYEQYF.

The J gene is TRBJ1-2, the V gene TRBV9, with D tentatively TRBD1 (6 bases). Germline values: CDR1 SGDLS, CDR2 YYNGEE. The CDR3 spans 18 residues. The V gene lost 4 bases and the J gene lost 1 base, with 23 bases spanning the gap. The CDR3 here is CASSLNLAGGPVNYGYTF. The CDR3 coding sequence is TGTGCCAGCAGCCTCAACTTGGCGGGGGGGCCAGTTAACTATGGCTACACCTTC.

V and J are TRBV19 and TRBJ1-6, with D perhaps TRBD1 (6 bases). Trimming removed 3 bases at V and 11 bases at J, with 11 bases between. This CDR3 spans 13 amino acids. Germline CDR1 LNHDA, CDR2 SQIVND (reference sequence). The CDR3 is CASSMGGDAPLHF. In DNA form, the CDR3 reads TGTGCCAGTAGTATGGGGGGCGACGCACCCCTCCACTTT.

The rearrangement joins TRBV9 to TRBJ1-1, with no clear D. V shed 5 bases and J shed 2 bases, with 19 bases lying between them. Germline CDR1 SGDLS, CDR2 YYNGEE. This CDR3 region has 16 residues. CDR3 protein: CASRPPVGSGNTEAFF. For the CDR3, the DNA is TGTGCCAGCAGGCCCCCTGTCGGCTCAGGAAACACTGAAGCTTTCTTT.